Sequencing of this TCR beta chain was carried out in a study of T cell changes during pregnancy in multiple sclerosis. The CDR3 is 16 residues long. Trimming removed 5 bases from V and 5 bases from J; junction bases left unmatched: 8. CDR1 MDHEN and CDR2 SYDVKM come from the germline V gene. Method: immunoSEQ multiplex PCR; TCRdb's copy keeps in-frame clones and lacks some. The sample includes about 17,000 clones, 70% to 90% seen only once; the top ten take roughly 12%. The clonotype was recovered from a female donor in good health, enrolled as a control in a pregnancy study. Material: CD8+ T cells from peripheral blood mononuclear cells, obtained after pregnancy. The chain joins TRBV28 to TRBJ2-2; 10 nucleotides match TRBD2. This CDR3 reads CASSQPPSGGTGELFF. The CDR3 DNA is TGTGCCAGCAGTCAACCGCCTAGCGGGGGAACCGGGGAGCTGTTTTTT.